This TCR beta chain was sequenced in a study of PD-1 blockade in classical Hodgkin lymphoma. Study-level results: Patients were excluded if nivolumab began under 1 year after ASCT (the autologous transplant). Nothing has yet pinned down what causes the repertoire differences, possibly disease activity or prior therapy.

Of note for this clone: Its antigen is as yet unknown.

Some clones are missing from TCRdb's copy, which holds only in-frame ones; the method was immunoSEQ multiplex PCR. Of around 42,000 clones in the sample, about 72% were seen once. V dropped 5 bases and J dropped 8; count of bases not matched to a gene: 11. Germline lookup yields CDR1 SQVTM and CDR2 ANQGSEA. This CDR3 spans 14 amino acids. Each patient experienced a relapse that followed autologous stem cell transplantation, and brentuximab vedotin exposure varied. The receptor was derived from a human donor with classical Hodgkin lymphoma. The sequences come from peripheral blood mononuclear cells (PBMCs), collected at baseline. V and J are TRBV29-1 and TRBJ2-1; 8 bases fit TRBD2. The chain's CDR3 is CSVSWGTSSDEQFF. The CDR3 DNA follows: TGCAGCGTTAGTTGGGGGACTAGTAGCGATGAGCAGTTCTTC.